This is a list of T cell receptor beta chains from one sample in a study of blood T cell repertoires in COVID-19. Clones were sequenced by immunoSEQ multiplex PCR, and TCRdb holds only the in-frame ones, with some missing. The data show about 140,000 clones, over 75% seen once. Sequenced input: peripheral blood. Every receptor here comes from a man aged 45-65 years with acute or convalescent COVID-19. Both conserved end residues are part of each CDR3. D genes are given only for firm matches.

CASSLWTGRNEKLFF,TGTGCCAGCAGCCTCTGGACAGGCCGTAATGAAAAACTGTTTTTT,TRBJ1-4,TRBV3-1/TRBV3-2,TRBD1
CASSQEGRQQAFF,TGTGCCAGCAGCCAAGAAGGAAGACAGCAAGCTTTCTTT,TRBJ1-1,TRBV3-1/TRBV3-2,.
CASSLWGQGNGQFF,TGTGCCAGCAGTTTATGGGGACAGGGGAATGGGCAGTTCTTC,TRBJ2-1,TRBV28,TRBD1
CAISERQEEGYTF,TGTGCCATCAGTGAGCGACAGGAGGAAGGCTACACCTTC,TRBJ1-2,TRBV10-3,.
CASGGQGAGNSPLHF,TGTGCCAGCGGGGGACAGGGGGCTGGAAATTCACCCCTCCACTTT,TRBJ1-6,TRBV28,TRBD1
CASSLGRNTGELFF,TGTGCCAGCAGCTTGGGCAGGAACACCGGGGAGCTGTTTTTT,TRBJ2-2,TRBV5-4,.
CASSQGTIRENTIYF,TGTGCCAGCAGCCAAGGGACAATCAGGGAGAACACCATATATTTT,TRBJ1-3,TRBV7-9,.
CASSHRVNTEAFF,TGTGCCAGCAGCCACAGGGTGAACACTGAAGCTTTCTTT,TRBJ1-1,TRBV6-5,.
CAWSLQGQGLRQPQHF,TGTGCCTGGTCACTTCAGGGACAGGGGTTGCGCCAGCCCCAGCATTTT,TRBJ1-5,TRBV30,TRBD1
CASSKTSGRDTQYF,TGTGCCAGTAGTAAGACTAGCGGGAGGGATACGCAGTATTTT,TRBJ2-3,TRBV19,TRBD2
CASSLAGVANVLTF,TGTGCCAGCAGCTTAGCGGGCGTGGCCAACGTCCTGACTTTC,TRBJ2-6,TRBV7-8,.
CASSRTGGPNYGYTF,TGTGCCAGCAGCAGAACAGGGGGGCCTAACTATGGCTACACCTTC,TRBJ1-2,TRBV27,TRBD1
CASSGRSGGSQETQYF,TGTGCCAGCAGCGGCCGTAGCGGGGGATCCCAAGAGACCCAGTACTTC,TRBJ2-5,TRBV9,TRBD2
CASSLGTSGAASWWEQYF,TGTGCCAGCAGTTTAGGGACTAGCGGGGCCGCCTCCTGGTGGGAGCAGTACTTC,TRBJ2-7,TRBV27,TRBD2
CATSDPHRSGGANYGYTF,TGTGCCACCAGTGATCCACACAGGTCAGGGGGCGCAAACTATGGCTACACCTTC,TRBJ1-2,TRBV24-1,TRBD1
CASSLVPGISSYNSPLHF,TGTGCCAGCAGCTTAGTTCCGGGGATCAGTTCCTATAATTCACCCCTCCACTTT,TRBJ1-6,TRBV11-2,.
CASSQGGNEQFF,TGTGCCAGCTCACAGGGAGGGAATGAGCAGTTCTTC,TRBJ2-1,TRBV18,TRBD2
CASSQGGQGTNEKLFF,TGTGCCAGCAGCCAAGGCGGACAGGGAACTAATGAAAAACTGTTTTTT,TRBJ1-4,TRBV14,TRBD1
CASSQGPDNSPLHF,TGCGCCAGCAGTCAGGGGCCGGATAATTCACCCCTCCACTTT,TRBJ1-6,TRBV5-1,.